This T cell receptor (beta chain) was identified in a study of naive and memory T cell subsets. Ten or more counts support this clonotype. Trimming stripped 4 bases from V and 8 bases from J, with 12 bases between. The CDR3 is made up of 12 amino acids. Germline CDR1 and CDR2: SQVTM and ANQGSEA. An equimolar mix of two oligonucleotides served as the beta constant-region primer for TRBC1 and TRBC2. TCRdb used MiXCR to reprocess the UMI-ligation and nested PCR reads, holding one entry per CDR3 protein. The table has tens of thousands of distinct CDR3 sequences, 13% seen once; the top ten hold under 25%.

This clonotype originated in a human donor in good health. This chain links TRBV29-1 with TRBJ2-1; D is uncertain. Sequences were obtained from effector memory CD4+ T cells from blood. Subset noted: effector memory, CD45RA- CD27-. The CDR3 here is CSVVSSKHEQFF. The CDR3 bases are TGCAGCGTTGTTTCTAGTAAGCATGAGCAGTTCTTC.